Presented here are 20 T cell receptor beta chains from one specimen sequenced in a study of T-cell memory formation after mild COVID-19. TCRdb ran MiXCR on the 5' RACE reads and lists one entry per CDR3 protein. The table has 500,000 to 600,000 distinct CDR3 sequences, more than 15% seen once. Input material: PBMCs or a T cell subset sorted from them (not recorded which). The receptors shown here come from an adult woman who had mild COVID-19 (a few samples of this study predate the infection). Cell type and time point are not known.

CDR3 protein: CSAPSGTSGDNEQFF. The CDR3 nucleotides are TGCAGTGCCCCCTCCGGGACTAGCGGCGACAATGAGCAGTTCTTC. V is TRBV20-1 and J is TRBJ2-1, with 11 bases matching TRBD2. The CDR3 covers 15 residues. Trimming at V came to 6 bases and at J to 5 bases, leaving 9 bases not matched to a gene. Per the germline V gene, CDR1 is DFQATT and CDR2 is SNEGSKA (reference sequence).

CDR3 in DNA: TGCAGTGCTTCCACGACACTTGAAGCTTTCTTT. Translating gives CSASTTLEAFF. J is TRBJ1-1 and V is TRBV20-1; D is unresolved. The V and J ends lost 5 bases and 7 bases respectively, with 11 bases between them. Germline V gene data show CDR1 as DFQATT and CDR2 as SNEGSKA (reference sequence). The CDR3 is made up of 11 amino acids.

V and J are TRBV27 and TRBJ2-7; D possibly uses TRBD1 or TRBD2 (6 bases each). Trimming removed 4 bases from V and 3 bases from J, with 16 bases in between. This CDR3 is built from 15 residues. Germline-derived CDR1 and CDR2 are MNHEY and SMNVEV (reference sequence). In nucleotides, the CDR3 is TGTGCCAGCAGTTCCCTCCGGGGGCGCGGCTACGAGCAGTACTTC. Translation gives CASSSLRGRGYEQYF.

This clonotype was found a few times. The chain links TRBV24-1 to TRBJ2-2; 10 nucleotides line up with TRBD2. Germline-derived CDR1 and CDR2 are KGHDR and SFDVKD. J gave up 2 bases and V 5 bases, and 7 bases lay outside the gene matches. This CDR3 has 17 amino acids. The CDR3 DNA follows: TGTGCCACCAGTGGCAGCGGGAGGGCCACCAACACCGGGGAGCTGTTTTTT. Translating gives CATSGSGRATNTGELFF.

The V call is TRBV9, the J call TRBJ1-2; D possibly corresponds to TRBD1 (6 bases). CDR3 length: 17 amino acids. From germline, CDR1 is SGDLS and CDR2 YYNGEE. Trimming pared 3 bases from V and 1 base from J, leaving 19 bases between. The chain's CDR3 is CASSGLQKDSFNYGYTF. Here the CDR3 DNA reads TGTGCCAGCAGCGGGTTACAAAAGGACAGTTTTAACTATGGCTACACCTTC.

The sample holds many counts of this clonotype. V is TRBV7-9 and J is TRBJ1-1; no definite D call. V was shortened by 2 bases and J by 0 bases, with 7 bases between the two germline ends. This CDR3 contains 14 residues. Germline values: CDR1 SEHNR, CDR2 FQNEAQ (reference sequence). This chain's CDR3 is CASSLPQLNTEAFF. The CDR3 nucleotides are TGTGCCAGCAGCTTACCACAGCTGAACACTGAAGCTTTCTTT.

The rearrangement joins TRBV7-9 to TRBJ2-1; TRBD2 might be the D (6 bases). Trimming shortened V by 8 bases and J by 3 bases, and 17 bases separated the two germline ends. Germline V gene data show CDR1 as SEHNR and CDR2 as FQNEAQ (reference sequence). The CDR3 has 15 amino acids. The CDR3 protein is CASGENGGSYNEQFF. The CDR3 DNA reads as TGTGCCAGCGGCGAGAACGGGGGAAGCTACAATGAGCAGTTCTTC. Full variable domain (rest looked up from reference TRBV7-9 and TRBJ2-1): DTGVSQNPRHKITKRGQNVTFRCDPISEHNRLYWYRQTLGQGPEFLTYFQNEAQLEKSRLLSDRFSAERPKGSFSTLEIQRTEQGDSAMYLCASGENGGSYNEQFFGPGTRLTVL.

This clonotype has only a few counts. The genes are TRBV3-1 and TRBJ2-3, with D possibly matching TRBD2 (5 bases). The CDR3 runs 16 residues. CDR1 and CDR2 from the germline V gene are LGHDT and YNNKEL (reference sequence). The V gene lost 4 bases and the J gene lost 3 bases, with 17 bases spanning the gap. The CDR3 DNA reads TGTGCCAGCAGCCGACGAGGAGGAGAAATTACAGATACGCAGTATTTT. It specifies CASSRRGGEITDTQYF.

The chain combines TRBV18 with TRBJ1-1; D ambiguous. Deletions cut 3 bases from V and 4 bases from J, with 12 bases between. The CDR3 has 14 amino acids. Germline V gene lookup returns CDR1 KGHSH and CDR2 LQKENI. The chain's CDR3 is CASSPDGLGTEAFF. CDR3 coding DNA: TGTGCCAGCTCACCCGACGGGCTTGGCACTGAAGCTTTCTTT.

This clonotype was found a few times. V usage is TRBV5-1 and J usage is TRBJ2-5; 11 bases line up with TRBD1. Per the germline V gene, CDR1 is SGHRS and CDR2 is YFSETQ. The J segment lost 5 bases and the V segment lost 2 bases, leaving 5 bases of the junction unmatched. The CDR3 consists of 15 residues. The CDR3 bases are TGCGCCAGCAGCTTCGGACAGGGGGCAAAGGAGACCCAGTACTTC. It specifies CASSFGQGAKETQYF.

This clonotype has more than one count but fewer than ten. V usage is TRBV4-3 and J usage is TRBJ1-2; the D gene is possibly TRBD1 (6 bases). CDR1 LGHNA and CDR2 YSLEER come from the germline V gene. Trimming removed 0 bases from V and 6 bases from J, with 17 bases in between. This CDR3 region has 16 residues. The CDR3 sequence is CASSQDPPPGGDGYTF. In nucleotides, the CDR3 is TGCGCCAGCAGCCAAGATCCCCCGCCCGGGGGCGATGGCTACACCTTC.

Only a few counts were recorded for this clonotype. The gene calls are TRBV6-6 and TRBJ1-1, with D possibly being TRBD1 (6 bases). CDR1 and CDR2 (germline): MNHNY, SVGAGI (reference sequence). This CDR3 is 13 amino acids long. V was clipped by 5 bases and J by 4 bases, with 11 bases between them. The CDR3 sequence: CASSGGMGTEAFF. CDR3 in DNA: TGTGCCAGCAGTGGGGGCATGGGCACTGAAGCTTTCTTT.

A remark on this clonotype: Relative to the germline gene, one junction end is altered; a read error may explain this. This chain connects TRBV3-1 to TRBJ2-1, with a weak D call TRBD1 (7 bases). CDR1 and CDR2 from the germline V gene are LGHDT and YNNKEL (reference sequence). This CDR3 is 15 amino acids long. CDR3 sequence: CASNQKAGGYNEQFF. In DNA, the CDR3 is TGTGCCAGCAACCAAAAGGCAGGGGGGTACAATGAGCAGTTCTTC.

This clonotype has just a few counts. The chain links TRBV5-4 to TRBJ2-1; TRBD2 agrees at 13 bases. V was pared by 4 bases and J by 9 bases, with 4 bases of the junction left unmatched. The length of the CDR3 is 14 residues. Germline V gene lookup returns CDR1 SGHNT and CDR2 YYREEE (reference sequence). The DNA for the CDR3 is TGTGCCAGCAGCCCAGGGACTAGCGGGATTGAGCAGTTCTTC. Its protein product is CASSPGTSGIEQFF.

This rearrangement joins TRBV28 to TRBJ2-3; D remains ambiguous. In germline, CDR1 is MDHEN, CDR2 SYDVKM. Trimming removed 6 bases from V and 0 bases from J, with 16 bases in between. The CDR3 covers 16 residues. The CDR3 DNA reads as TGTGCCAGCAGGTGGACCACCGGGCGAAGCACAGATACGCAGTATTTT. It encodes CASRWTTGRSTDTQYF.

This clonotype came up a few times. The gene calls are TRBV5-1 and TRBJ2-5; tentatively, D is TRBD1 or TRBD2 (5 bases each). V was trimmed by 4 bases and J by 2 bases, leaving 15 bases between them. The CDR3 is made up of 15 amino acids. Germline V gives CDR1 SGHRS, CDR2 YFSETQ. CDR3 sequence: CASSMEAGRQETQYF. The DNA of the CDR3 is TGCGCCAGCAGCATGGAGGCAGGGAGACAAGAGACCCAGTACTTC. The whole variable domain, remainder taken from reference TRBV5-1 and TRBJ2-5, is KAGVTQTPRYLIKTRGQQVTLSCSPISGHRSVSWYQQTPGQGLQFLFEYFSETQRNKGNFPGRFSGRQFSNSRSEMNVSTLELGDSALYLCASSMEAGRQETQYFGPGTRLLVL.

This clonotype was seen a few times. DNA of the CDR3: TGTGCCAGCAGATCATCTACAGGGGGCAACGGCACCGGGGAGCTGTTTTTT. Its protein product is CASRSSTGGNGTGELFF. V usage is TRBV12-3 or TRBV12-4 and J usage is TRBJ2-2, with 9 bases lining up with TRBD1. The length of the CDR3 is 17 residues. V lost 6 bases, J lost 4 bases, and 12 bases stayed unmatched.

The chain employs TRBV7-9 and TRBJ1-1; D is ambiguous. V gave up 5 bases and J gave up 7 bases, with 11 bases separating them. The CDR3 loop spans 12 amino acids. Germline-derived CDR1 and CDR2 are SEHNR and FQNEAQ (reference sequence). The CDR3 reads CASSPQHLEAFF. The CDR3 DNA reads as TGTGCCAGCAGCCCCCAACACCTTGAAGCTTTCTTT.

The chain employs TRBV18 and TRBJ1-1, with D possibly being TRBD1 (5 bases). CDR1 KGHSH and CDR2 LQKENI come from the germline V gene. V was cut by 6 bases and J by 4 bases, with 15 bases left in between. The CDR3 contains 14 residues. CDR3 sequence (DNA): TGTGCCAGCTCGGAGGGGACTGGGGCCACTGAAGCTTTCTTT. Amino acid sequence: CASSEGTGATEAFF.

This clonotype was observed a few times. V usage is TRBV3-1 and J usage is TRBJ1-1, with D perhaps TRBD1 (5 bases). Per germline, CDR1 LGHDT and CDR2 YNNKEL (reference sequence). This CDR3 contains 15 residues. V was trimmed by 2 bases and J by 5 bases, leaving 15 bases between them. The CDR3 DNA is TGTGCCAGCAGCCAACCTCCGGGCAGGGCGACTGAAGCTTTCTTT. Its translation is CASSQPPGRATEAFF.